This section outlines one T cell receptor (beta chain) sequence together with its context. The clone's antigen remains unknown. Nothing much larger sits one base from this clone, and base qualities are not available. The donors were healthy, HIV-negative adults who had no recently reported acute infections or vaccinations. All donors were Caucasian adults living in Nashville, Tennessee, USA. CD8 memory samples consisted of magnetically selected CD45RO+ cells combined with CCR7-negative CD45RA+ effector memory (TemRA) cells. Blood was collected by leukapheresis, and PBMCs were isolated by Ficoll-Histopaque density gradient centrifugation and then cryopreserved in liquid nitrogen vapor phase. Analytical flow cytometry was used to check the purity and quantity of each magnetically sorted T cell population. Each sorted fraction had its genomic DNA isolated and then quantified by UV absorbance on a Nanodrop 2000c.

The CDR3 has 16 amino acids, counting the end cysteine and phenylalanine. Just CDR3 DNA is preserved here, 48 bases in frame from base 1. Deletion took 2 bases off V and 6 bases off J, with a span of 19 bases between the germline ends. The CDR1 and CDR2 encoded by the germline V gene are SGHAT and FQNNGV. The sample comes from a study of shared clonotypes between healthy human individuals (dated by TCRdb to 2020 to 2022). Context from the whole study: A few men and a couple of women, aged 18 to 49 years, made up the cohort. To estimate repertoire size and how much clonotypes are shared between individuals, the study performed deep sequencing of blood TCR repertoires from a few healthy adults. Different laboratories and diverse techniques were used to prepare libraries and sequence TCR repertoires, to increase sequencing depth and limit assay-specific biases. Between about 0.85 and 9.5 billion PBMCs per donor were obtained by leukapheresis. For each donor, CD4 naive and CD4 memory were each run on three plates, CD8 naive on two plates, and CD8 memory on one plate.

Using the deep immunoSEQ assay, multiplex PCR amplified TCR CDR3 regions from genomic DNA. For each cell subset, the extracted genomic DNA was distributed evenly across all wells of several immunoSEQ 96-well plates, and each plate served as one replicate. Each replicate PCR for sorted subsets received approximately 220 ng genomic DNA, equal to about 30,000 T cell genomes. Purified libraries were measured with a Qubit 3.0 fluorometer, size-checked on a Bioanalyzer 2100, and measured again with the KAPA Library Quantification kit. Every immunoSEQ 96-well plate was sequenced on a separate single-read 150-cycle Illumina NextSeq 550 flow cell. As for the original processing: Because the immunoSEQ output included only junctional sequences and no quality scores, the filtering could not be the same as the filtering used for full-length reads. To assign V/J genes and CDR3, sequences were annotated against IMGT germline references using PyIR, a Python wrapper for IgBLAST v1.9. Reads with weak V/J assignments (E-value above 1e-6), missing CDR3, stop codons, out-of-frame junctions, or ambiguous translated residues were removed. V3J clonotypes were defined as sequences sharing an identical inferred V gene, J gene, and CDR3 amino acid sequence. To compute the percentage overlap between repertoires, the number of shared unique clonotypes was divided by the size of the smaller repertoire. RTK rarefaction, the Chao1 estimator, and Recon v2.1 estimates of unobserved clonotypes were used to assess repertoire richness. Generation probabilities for all TCRbeta clonotypes obtained by the gDNA method from a handful of donors were computed using OLGA. The source is immuneACCESS, and TCRdb retained only in-frame sequences with V and J called. Part of the clones is not carried over; for the studies checked, unresolved V genes explain less than half of this, and the remainder is unexplained. The V and J calls and clone size were taken over from that table, and D and trimming were inferred from the DNA. The sample table contains approximately 100,000 clones; only one count was recorded for about 63% of them. The top ten hold 24% of the sample.

Overall results and qualifications from the work: Roughly 5% of naive CD4, around 3.5% of naive CD8, approximately 2% of memory CD4, and around 0.4% of memory CD8 clonotypes were shared across a few donors. Sampling was limited to blood, and TCR repertoires in tissue likely differ from TCR repertoires in blood. Incomplete sequencing was indicated by rarefaction of sorted-subset datasets, despite the large sequencing depth. Pairwise subsampling indicated that sequencing depth was expected to affect the degree of clonotype sharing among donors. Naive subsets generally had larger estimated clonotype richness than memory subsets did. Because the study included only a small number of donors, the genetic and exposure-history diversity represented was limited. Compared with non-shared clonotypes, clonotypes shared by all four sorted-subset donors had higher generation probabilities.

The receptor was isolated from a woman in her 30s in good health. The sequenced sample was memory CD8+ T cells sorted from blood. The cell subset or site tag for this specimen amounts to: CD45RO+ cells pooled with CCR7-negative TemRA cells. The rearrangement joined TRBV11-2 to TRBJ1-2; possibly the D gene is TRBD1, per 5 matching bases. This receptor carries the CDR3 CASSLSRAWVGHGYTF. Here is the DNA: TGTGCCAGCAGCTTAAGCAGGGCTTGGGTCGGCCATGGCTACACCTTC. This CDR3, with the reference TRBV11-2 and TRBJ1-2 proteins standing in past its ends, gives the full variable domain EAGVAQSPRYKIIEKRQSVAFWCNPISGHATLYWYQQILGQGPKLLIQFQNNGVVDDSQLPKDRFSAERLKGVDSTLKIQPAKLEDSAVYLCASSLSRAWVGHGYTFGSGTRLTVV.